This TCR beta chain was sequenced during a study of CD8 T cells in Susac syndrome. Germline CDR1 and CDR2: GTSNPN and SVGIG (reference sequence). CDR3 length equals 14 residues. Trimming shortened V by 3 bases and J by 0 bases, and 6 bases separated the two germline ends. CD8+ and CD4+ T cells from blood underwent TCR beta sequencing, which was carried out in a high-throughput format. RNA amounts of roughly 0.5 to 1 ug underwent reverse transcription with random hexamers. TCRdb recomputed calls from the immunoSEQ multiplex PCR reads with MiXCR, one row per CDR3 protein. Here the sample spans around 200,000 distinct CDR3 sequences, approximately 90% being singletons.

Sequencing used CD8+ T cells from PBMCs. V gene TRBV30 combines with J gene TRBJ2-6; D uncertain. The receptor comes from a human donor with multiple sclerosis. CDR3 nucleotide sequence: TGTGCCTGGAGGCTGAGCTCTGGGGCCAACGTCCTGACTTTC. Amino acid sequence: CAWRLSSGANVLTF.